This T cell receptor beta chain was observed in a study of T cell changes during pregnancy in multiple sclerosis. Clones were sequenced by immunoSEQ multiplex PCR, and TCRdb holds only the in-frame ones, with some missing. The sample consists of around 59,000 clones, 93% of them appearing once. The CDR3 totals 15 residues. In germline, CDR1 is KGHSH, CDR2 LQKENI. Trimming cost V 2 bases and J 7 bases, with 18 bases left between them. The count of this clone is one. This sequence joins TRBV18 and TRBJ2-7; possible D gene TRBD2, 6 bases. The sample consisted of CD8+ T cells from peripheral blood mononuclear cells, taken in the second trimester of pregnancy. The source of this sequence is a female donor with multiple sclerosis, enrolled in a pregnancy study. CDR3 nucleotide sequence: TGTGCCAGCTCACCATCCGGGGCGGGGACGGAGGAGCAGTACTTC. Amino acid sequence: CASSPSGAGTEEQYF.